The text below deals with one T cell receptor beta chain. The sample originates from a study of T-cell memory formation after mild COVID-19. TCRdb re-derived calls from the 5' RACE reads in MiXCR, one entry per CDR3 protein. The sample contains roughly 480,000 distinct CDR3 sequences, about 23% of which appear only once. Germline V gives CDR1 MNHEY, CDR2 SVGAGI. CDR3 length equals 14 residues. V lost 0 bases, J lost 6 bases, and 2 bases stayed unmatched. The TCR comes from an adult woman who had mild COVID-19 (a few samples of this study predate the infection). Cell type and time point are not known. The sequencing sample was made of PBMCs or a T cell subset sorted from them (not recorded which). The chain recombines TRBV6-5 with TRBJ2-7; TRBD1 matches at 10 bases. CDR3: CASSYSGTGVEQYF. The DNA of the CDR3 is TGTGCCAGCAGTTACTCCGGGACAGGGGTCGAGCAGTACTTC.